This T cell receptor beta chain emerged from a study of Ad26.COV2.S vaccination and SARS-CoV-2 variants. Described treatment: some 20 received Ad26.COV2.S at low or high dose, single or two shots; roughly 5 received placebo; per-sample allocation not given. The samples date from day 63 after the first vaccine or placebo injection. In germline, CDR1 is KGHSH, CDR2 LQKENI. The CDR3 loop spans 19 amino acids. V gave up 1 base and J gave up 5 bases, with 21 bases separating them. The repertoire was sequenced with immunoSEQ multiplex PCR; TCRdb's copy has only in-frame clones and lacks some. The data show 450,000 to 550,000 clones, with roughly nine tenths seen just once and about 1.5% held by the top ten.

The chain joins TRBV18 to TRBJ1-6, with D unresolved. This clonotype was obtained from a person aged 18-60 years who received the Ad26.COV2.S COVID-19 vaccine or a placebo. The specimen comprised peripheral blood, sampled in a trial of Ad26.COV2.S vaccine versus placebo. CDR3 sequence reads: CASSPLSESVRYNNSPLHF. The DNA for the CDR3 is TGTGCCAGCTCACCACTCTCCGAGTCCGTACGCTATAATAATTCACCCCTCCACTTT.